One sample yielded the 4 T cell receptor beta chains listed below, sequenced in a study of blood T cell repertoires in COVID-19. Here immunoSEQ multiplex PCR was the method, and the copy in TCRdb shows in-frame clones only, minus some. The sample records 300,000 or so clones, around four fifths being singletons. Sequencing was done on a sample of peripheral blood. These receptors came from a woman aged 50 to 60 with active or convalescent COVID-19.

The chain couples TRBV6-5 to TRBJ1-2; 7 bases align to TRBD1. The CDR3 sequence is 14 residues long. The ends lost 6 bases at V and 4 bases at J; junction bases unmatched: 8. Germline V gene data show CDR1 as MNHEY and CDR2 as SVGAGI. The CDR3 DNA is TGTGCCAGCAGCCAGACAGGGTCGGCCTATGGCTACACCTTC. It specifies CASSQTGSAYGYTF.

This clone was observed a handful of times. The V and J genes are TRBV20-1 and TRBJ1-4; the D gene is possibly TRBD1 (5 bases). Germline values: CDR1 DFQATT, CDR2 SNEGSKA (reference sequence). The CDR3 loop spans 11 amino acids. Between the trimmed V and J ends, which lost 5 bases and 7 bases, there was a span of 8 bases. Here the CDR3 DNA reads TGCAGTGCTCTTAGGGGTGAAAAACTGTTTTTT. Amino acids: CSALRGEKLFF.

The chain uses TRBV11-2 and TRBJ2-2; the D gene is possibly TRBD2 (6 bases). V shed 3 bases and J shed 2 bases, with 13 bases lying between them. CDR1 and CDR2 (germline): SGHAT, FQNNGV. This CDR3 is built from 16 residues. The CDR3 sequence is CASSFSPGENTGELFF. In DNA form, the CDR3 reads TGTGCCAGCAGCTTTAGTCCGGGGGAAAACACCGGGGAGCTGTTTTTT.

The chain joins TRBV2 to TRBJ2-3; the match to TRBD1 covers 7 bases. CDR3 length: 15 amino acids. V trimming: 7 bases; J trimming: 6 bases; junction bases outside the gene matches: 13. The germline gives CDR1 SNHLY, CDR2 FYNNEI. Here the CDR3 reads CASKVERGHADTQYF. CDR3 DNA sequence: TGTGCCAGCAAGGTGGAAAGGGGGCATGCTGATACGCAGTATTTT.